Presented here are 32 T cell receptor beta chains from one specimen sequenced in a study of blood T cells in healthy people across ages. Primed by a sample-barcoded 5' primer and a J-beta primer mix, a second PCR proceeded for 7 to 11 cycles. TCRdb used MiXCR to reprocess the 5' RACE reads, holding one entry per CDR3 protein. The sample lists 630,000 or so distinct CDR3 sequences; about 30% were seen once. The material sequenced was blood. The receptors come from an elderly woman in good health.

This clonotype came up many times. The J gene is TRBJ2-5, the V gene TRBV20-1; 10 positions agree with TRBD1. Germline V CDR1 and CDR2: DFQATT, SNEGSKA (reference sequence). CDR3 size: 15 residues. J was trimmed by 5 bases and V by 3 bases; bases with no gene match: 9. The CDR3 region is CSASFRQGAQETQYF. The CDR3 region has the DNA TGCAGTGCTAGTTTCAGACAGGGGGCTCAGGAGACCCAGTACTTC.

This clonotype was seen many times. The V and J genes are TRBV20-1 and TRBJ2-7, with D perhaps matching TRBD1 or TRBD2 (5 bases each). V lost 6 bases and J lost 0, with 12 bases in between. Germline CDR1 is DFQATT and CDR2 is SNEGSKA (reference sequence). There are 13 residues in the CDR3. The chain's CDR3 is CSAGDGPSYEQYF. DNA for the CDR3: TGCAGTGCAGGGGACGGACCCTCCTACGAGCAGTACTTC.

The table lists this clonotype with a count of one. A read error may produce the germline difference seen at one junction end. The V and J genes are TRBV20-1 and TRBJ2-7; D gene uncertain. Germline V gene sequence: CDR1 DFQATT, CDR2 SNEGSKA (reference sequence). There are 12 residues in the CDR3. CDR3 region: CSARVGPYGQYF. The CDR3 nucleotides are TGCAGTGCTAGGGTAGGGCCCTACGGGCAGTACTTC.

This clonotype has just one count. The chain has TRBV20-1 and TRBJ2-7, with D possibly matching TRBD2 (6 bases). With 0 bases removed from V and 0 bases from J, the gap between germline ends came to 9 bases. Germline CDR1 reads DFQATT; CDR2 reads SNEGSKA (reference sequence). The CDR3 consists of 14 residues. CDR3 bases: TGCAGTGCTAGAGATCGGCGGGACTCCTACGAGCAGTACTTC. This translates into CSARDRRDSYEQYF.

This clonotype appeared many times. The chain is built from TRBV6-1 and TRBJ2-4; a possible D gene is TRBD1 (6 bases). The CDR3 consists of 12 residues. CDR1 and CDR2 from the germline V gene are MNHNS and SASEGT. V was clipped by 3 bases and J by 8 bases, with 8 bases between them. The CDR3 loop reads CASSDYRDIQYF. The DNA of the CDR3 is TGTGCCAGCAGTGATTACAGGGACATTCAGTACTTC.

This clonotype was seen just once. CDR3 protein: CASSLARAGGASYEQYF. CDR3 DNA sequence: TGTGCCAGCAGCTTGGCCAGGGCAGGGGGCGCTTCCTACGAGCAGTACTTC. The chain has TRBV5-5 and TRBJ2-7; 8 bases map to TRBD1. V dropped 0 bases and J dropped 1; count of bases not matched to a gene: 9. Germline CDR1 SGHKS, CDR2 YYEKEE (reference sequence). This CDR3 is 17 amino acids long. Full variable domain (outside the CDR3, taken from reference TRBV5-5 and TRBJ2-7): DAGVTQSPTHLIKTRGQQVTLRCSPISGHKSVSWYQQVLGQGPQFIFQYYEKEERGRGNFPDRFSARQFPNYSSELNVNALLLGDSALYLCASSLARAGGASYEQYFGPGTRLTVT.

This clonotype has a count of ten or more. A read error may be the cause here, since a much bigger clone is one base away. In DNA form, the CDR3 reads TGTGCCATCAGGATAGGATACGAGCAGTACTTC. Residues: CAIRIGYEQYF. V and J are TRBV10-3 and TRBJ2-7; D is uncertain. The length of the CDR3 is 11 residues. V dropped 6 bases and J dropped 4 bases, with 7 bases sitting between them. Germline CDR1 ENHRY, CDR2 SYGVKD.

This clonotype has ten or more counts. The gene calls are TRBV7-2 and TRBJ2-7; D is uncertain. The V gene lost 5 bases and the J gene lost 3 bases, with 8 bases spanning the gap. Germline-derived CDR1 and CDR2 are SGHTA and FQGNSA. The CDR3 runs 12 residues. This chain's CDR3 is CASSRTSYEQYF. Written as DNA, the CDR3 is TGTGCCAGCAGCCGGACCAGCTACGAGCAGTACTTC.

This clonotype was counted ten times or more. The CDR3 region is CASSSLGLDRSEQYF. CDR3 coding DNA: TGTGCCAGCAGCTCCTTAGGTCTCGACCGGTCCGAGCAGTACTTC. This chain connects TRBV7-3 to TRBJ2-7; D is ambiguous. There are 15 residues in the CDR3. V lost 4 bases and J 6 bases, leaving 19 bases between the germline ends. Germline V gives CDR1 SGHTA, CDR2 FQGTGA.

V is TRBV20-1 and J is TRBJ2-3; no reliable D call. Germline CDR1 reads DFQATT; CDR2 reads SNEGSKA (reference sequence). The CDR3 extends over 16 amino acids. Trimming took off 3 bases at V and 0 bases at J, with 16 bases between the two ends. CDR3 in amino acids: CSARPLVGPSTDTQYF. In DNA form, the CDR3 reads TGCAGTGCTAGGCCACTCGTAGGGCCTAGCACAGATACGCAGTATTTT.

This clonotype occurred many times. The rearrangement uses TRBV3-1 and TRBJ1-2; TRBD1 might be the D (6 bases). Deletions cut 4 bases from V and 3 bases from J, with 9 bases between. Germline V lookup: CDR1 LGHDT, CDR2 YNNKEL (reference sequence). The length of the CDR3 is 13 residues. CDR3: CASSRGQHYGYTF. The CDR3 DNA follows: TGTGCCAGCAGCCGAGGACAGCACTATGGCTACACCTTC.

The chain employs TRBV5-6 and TRBJ2-7; TRBD2 agrees at 9 bases. Germline CDR1 SGHDT, CDR2 YYEEEE. J gave up 3 bases and V 4 bases, and 20 bases lay outside the gene matches. The CDR3 totals 19 residues. CDR3 sequence (DNA): TGTGCCAGCAGCCCTCTACCGTTCCGGACTAGCGACCTCCGCTACGAGCAGTACTTC. Translated, it gives CASSPLPFRTSDLRYEQYF.

The rearrangement links TRBV6-5 to TRBJ1-1, with D possibly being TRBD1 (5 bases). V dropped 8 bases and J dropped 0 bases, with 13 bases sitting between them. The CDR3 totals 14 residues. Germline V CDR1 and CDR2: MNHEY, SVGAGI. The CDR3 is CASRDRILNTEAFF. CDR3 nucleotide sequence: TGTGCCAGCCGGGACCGAATTTTGAACACTGAAGCTTTCTTT.

This clonotype appeared a few times. The chain combines TRBV18 with TRBJ2-7; perhaps TRBD1 as D (6 bases). The CDR3 covers 15 residues. With 6 bases removed from V and 7 bases from J, the gap between germline ends came to 22 bases. Germline CDR1 is KGHSH and CDR2 is LQKENI. In DNA form, the CDR3 reads TGTGCCAGCTCCCTATCCGGGACATATGGGAATGAGCAGTACTTC. This codes for CASSLSGTYGNEQYF. Supplemented by reference TRBV18 and TRBJ2-7, the full variable domain reads NAGVMQNPRHLVRRRGQEARLRCSPMKGHSHVYWYRQLPEEGLKFMVYLQKENIIDESGMPKERFSAEFPKEGPSILRIQQVVRGDSAAYFCASSLSGTYGNEQYFGPGTRLTVT.

This clonotype was seen a handful of times. The chain joins TRBV2 to TRBJ1-1, with D possibly matching TRBD1 (6 bases). Germline-derived CDR1 and CDR2 are SNHLY and FYNNEI. Trimming left V 3 bases short and J 2 bases short, with 13 bases between. The CDR3 covers 15 residues. CDR3 in DNA: TGTGCCAGCAGTGAGATCGGACAGACCAACACTGAAGCTTTCTTT. This encodes CASSEIGQTNTEAFF.

This chain links TRBV7-9 with TRBJ2-1, with D possibly matching TRBD1 (6 bases). Germline CDR1 and CDR2: SEHNR and FQNEAQ (reference sequence). The CDR3 covers 14 residues. Trimming took off 5 bases at V and 3 bases at J, with 11 bases between the two ends. This CDR3 reads CASSPGQYYNEQFF. As DNA, the CDR3 is TGTGCCAGCAGCCCCGGACAGTACTACAATGAGCAGTTCTTC.

V usage is TRBV3-1 and J usage is TRBJ1-5; D is unresolved. CDR1 and CDR2 (germline): LGHDT, YNNKEL (reference sequence). This CDR3 comprises 13 residues. The V end lost 2 bases, the J end lost 3 bases, and 5 bases lay between the germline ends. The chain's CDR3 is CASSQNNNQPQHF. The CDR3 DNA reads TGTGCCAGCAGCCAAAACAACAATCAGCCCCAGCATTTT.

This sequence joins TRBV12-3 or TRBV12-4 and TRBJ2-3; 9 bases are shared with TRBD1. After removal of 4 bases from V and 4 bases from J, the junction contained 9 bases not matched to a gene. The CDR3 contains 16 residues. CDR3 nucleotide sequence: TGTGCCAGCAGTTCAACAGGGGGCCTCAGAGCAGATACGCAGTATTTT. Its translation: CASSSTGGLRADTQYF.

This clonotype was counted at least ten times. This rearrangement joins TRBV7-2 to TRBJ2-1; TRBD1 might be the D (6 bases). Germline V gene lookup returns CDR1 SGHTA and CDR2 FQGNSA. The V and J ends lost 6 bases and 5 bases respectively, with 17 bases between them. The CDR3 contains 15 residues. CDR3 bases: TGTGCCAGCAGTCCCAGCACAGGGTTTAACAATGAGCAGTTCTTC. It specifies CASSPSTGFNNEQFF.

The rearrangement links TRBV20-1 to TRBJ2-1; D perhaps matches TRBD1 (6 bases). The CDR3 has 14 amino acids. The V end lost 1 base, the J end lost 5 bases, and 12 bases lay between the germline ends. Germline V gene lookup returns CDR1 DFQATT and CDR2 SNEGSKA (reference sequence). The CDR3 DNA follows: TGCAGTGCTAGAGTCCCGACAGGAAACAATGAGCAGTTCTTC. The encoded protein is CSARVPTGNNEQFF.

Concerning this clonotype itself: A read error may explain this, as a much larger clone is one base away. The J gene is TRBJ1-2, the V gene TRBV5-1; D may be TRBD1 (5 bases). Per the germline V gene, CDR1 is SGHRS and CDR2 is YFSETQ. V gave up 4 bases and J gave up 8 bases, with 15 bases separating them. The CDR3 covers 13 residues. CDR3 DNA: TGCGCCAGCAGCATGACAGAGGCGGGCGGCTACACCTTC. As protein: CASSMTEAGGYTF.

This clonotype was seen a few times. The chain has TRBV6-5 and TRBJ2-2; 8 positions match TRBD1. The CDR3 sequence is 16 residues long. From germline, CDR1 is MNHEY and CDR2 SVGAGI. Trimming took 2 bases from V and 5 from J; bases not matched to a gene: 7. The CDR3 DNA reads TGTGCCAGCAGTTACGGGCAGGGGGCCTGGACCGGGGAGCTGTTTTTT. Amino acid sequence: CASSYGQGAWTGELFF.

The V and J genes are TRBV6-5 and TRBJ2-2; D might be TRBD2 (6 bases). V was trimmed by 0 bases and J by 9 bases, leaving 23 bases between them. CDR3 size: 18 residues. Germline V gene sequence: CDR1 MNHEY, CDR2 SVGAGI. CDR3 in DNA: TGTGCCAGCAGTTACTCGAGAGCGGGCTACCTCCTAGGCCGGGAGCTGTTTTTT. Translated: CASSYSRAGYLLGRELFF.

The rearrangement joins TRBV12-3 or TRBV12-4 to TRBJ1-2; weak D call: TRBD1 (6 bases). The CDR3 has 13 residues. V lost 3 bases, J lost 7 bases, and 12 bases lay in between. The CDR3 loop reads CASSFMAGAGYTF. In DNA form, the CDR3 reads TGTGCCAGCAGTTTTATGGCAGGGGCTGGCTACACCTTC.

This clonotype was counted once. This chain connects TRBV6-2 or TRBV6-3 to TRBJ1-5, with D uncertain. The CDR3 is 16 amino acids. The germline V and J ends were trimmed by 0 bases and 3 bases, with 12 bases remaining between them. CDR1 MNHEY and CDR2 SVGEGT come from the germline V gene. The CDR3 region has the DNA TGTGCCAGCAGTTACTCGATGTCAGAACACAATCAGCCCCAGCATTTT. It encodes CASSYSMSEHNQPQHF.

A few counts support this clonotype. This rearrangement joins TRBV28 to TRBJ2-1; no clear D gene. Trimming removed 1 base from V and 12 bases from J, with 10 bases in between. The CDR3 totals 12 residues. Germline V gene lookup returns CDR1 MDHEN and CDR2 SYDVKM. CDR3 amino acids: CASSLSLVRQFF. In DNA form, the CDR3 reads TGTGCCAGCAGTTTATCCCTAGTACGGCAGTTCTTC.

The sample holds many counts of this clonotype. The rearrangement uses TRBV7-9 and TRBJ2-7; 9 positions match TRBD1. The CDR3 has 15 residues. With V trimmed by 5 bases and J by 7 bases, 12 bases remained unmatched. Germline V lookup: CDR1 SEHNR, CDR2 FQNEAQ (reference sequence). For the CDR3, the DNA is TGTGCCAGCAGCCTCTCTTCCGGGACAGGGAAGGAGCAGTACTTC. This sequence encodes CASSLSSGTGKEQYF. Looking up the rest from reference TRBV7-9 and TRBJ2-7 gives the full variable domain: DTGVSQNPRHKITKRGQNVTFRCDPISEHNRLYWYRQTLGQGPEFLTYFQNEAQLEKSRLLSDRFSAERPKGSFSTLEIQRTEQGDSAMYLCASSLSSGTGKEQYFGPGTRLTVT.

This clonotype has a handful of counts. V usage is TRBV5-1 and J usage is TRBJ2-1; TRBD1 might be the D (6 bases). CDR1 and CDR2 from the germline V gene are SGHRS and YFSETQ. Trimming left V 0 bases short and J 3 bases short, with 13 bases between. The CDR3 extends over 16 amino acids. CDR3: CASSLARDRSYNEQFF. In nucleotides, the CDR3 is TGCGCCAGCAGCTTGGCCCGAGACAGGAGCTACAATGAGCAGTTCTTC.

In its sample, this clonotype was seen a few times. V gene TRBV20-1 combines with J gene TRBJ1-3; 10 bases match TRBD1. V gave up 7 bases and J gave up 8 bases; unmatched junction bases: 2. Germline CDR1 and CDR2: DFQATT and SNEGSKA (reference sequence). There are 11 residues in the CDR3. The CDR3 reads CSGDRGDTIYF. CDR3 DNA: TGCAGTGGGGACAGGGGTGACACCATATATTTT.

The chain recombines TRBV4-2 with TRBJ2-3, with 7 bases lining up with TRBD2. The CDR3 extends over 17 amino acids. Germline V gene data show CDR1 as LGHNA and CDR2 as YNFKEQ. The V gene end was trimmed by 5 bases and the J gene end by 4 bases; junction bases not matched to a gene: 15. The CDR3 region has the DNA TGTGCCAGCAGCGCCTCGCAAGATGGACTAGTCGCAGATACGCAGTATTTT. Amino acids: CASSASQDGLVADTQYF.

The J gene is TRBJ1-1, the V gene TRBV6-1; 7 bases fit TRBD1. This CDR3 region has 15 residues. V was pared by 9 bases and J by 5 bases, with 15 bases of the junction left unmatched. Germline values: CDR1 MNHNS, CDR2 SASEGT. The CDR3 bases are TGTGCCAGTGTACTGGACAGGACTTCTTGGACTGAAGCTTTCTTT. As protein: CASVLDRTSWTEAFF.

The rearrangement uses TRBV9 and TRBJ2-2; TRBD1 is a possible D gene (5 bases). V was cut by 0 bases and J by 4 bases, with 13 bases left in between. Per germline, CDR1 SGDLS and CDR2 YYNGEE. CDR3 length: 16 amino acids. CDR3 sequence reads: CASSVAGASSTGELFF. The CDR3 DNA sequence: TGTGCCAGCAGCGTAGCTGGGGCCTCGAGCACCGGGGAGCTGTTTTTT. The complete variable domain, with remaining parts taken from reference TRBV9 and TRBJ2-2, reads DSGVTQTPKHLITATGQRVTLRCSPRSGDLSVYWYQQSLDQGLQFLIQYYNGEERAKGNILERFSAQQFPDLHSELNLSSLELGDSALYFCASSVAGASSTGELFFGEGSRLTVL.